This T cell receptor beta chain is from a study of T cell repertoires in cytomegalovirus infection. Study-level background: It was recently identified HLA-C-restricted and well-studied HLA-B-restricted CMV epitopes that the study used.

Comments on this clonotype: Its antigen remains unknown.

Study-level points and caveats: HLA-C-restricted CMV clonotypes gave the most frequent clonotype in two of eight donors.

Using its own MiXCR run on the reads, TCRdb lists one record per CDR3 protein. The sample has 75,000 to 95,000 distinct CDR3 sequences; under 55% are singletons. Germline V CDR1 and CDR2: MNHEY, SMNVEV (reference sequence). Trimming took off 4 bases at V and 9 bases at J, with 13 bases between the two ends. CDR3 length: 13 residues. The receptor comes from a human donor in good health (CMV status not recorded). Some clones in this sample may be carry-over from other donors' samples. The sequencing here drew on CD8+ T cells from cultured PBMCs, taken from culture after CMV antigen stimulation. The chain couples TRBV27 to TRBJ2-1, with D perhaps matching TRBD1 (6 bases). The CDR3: CASSYGQFGEQFF. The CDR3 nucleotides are TGTGCCAGCAGTTATGGACAGTTTGGTGAGCAGTTCTTC.